The clone carrying this T cell receptor beta chain has just a few counts. The CDR3 is 15 residues long. Deletions cut 5 bases from V and 5 bases from J, with 16 bases between. Germline V gene sequence: CDR1 SGHTA, CDR2 FQGNSA. The data originate from a study of T cells after somatic rescue of genetic block. Some clones are missing from TCRdb's copy, which holds only in-frame ones; the method was immunoSEQ multiplex PCR. The sample contains 14,000 to 15,000 clones, around 70% of which appear only once. The sequenced sample consisted of peripheral blood mononuclear cells (PBMCs). This receptor was taken from a boy younger than 18. This chain uses TRBV7-2 with TRBJ2-4; D possibly uses TRBD1 or TRBD2 (6 bases each). Written as DNA, the CDR3 is TGTGCCAGCAGCCTAACCCCGGGGGCGGAAAACATTCAGTACTTC. This translates into CASSLTPGAENIQYF.